Listed below are T cell receptor beta chains from one sample, sequenced in a study of cytomegalovirus exposure and HLA in healthy donors. Using immunoSEQ multiplex PCR, the repertoire was profiled, and TCRdb retains in-frame clones only, with some absent. The sample lists roughly 230,000 clones, 92% occurring once. Sample: PBMCs. Receptor source: a girl aged 2-15 years in good health and CMV-seronegative. Both conserved end residues are part of each CDR3. A D gene is named only where the DNA matches it firmly. Some rows have no size entry. The others give once, few or many, or a class for an expanded clone.

TRBV11-2	NA	NA	TRBJ1-2	CASSSRNRVDTF	TGTGCCAGCAGCTCCCGCAACAGGGTTGACACCTTC
TRBV27	NA	NA	TRBJ2-1	CASSPHSGSSYNEQFF	TGTGCCAGCAGTCCTCATAGCGGAAGCTCCTACAATGAGCAGTTCTTC
TRBV28	NA	TRBD1	TRBJ1-2	CASSFLPSGTAPIGYTF	TGTGCCAGCAGTTTCCTCCCCTCAGGGACAGCCCCGATTGGCTACACCTTC
TRBV29-1	NA	TRBD1	TRBJ2-7	CSVSQGTGSYEQYF	TGCAGCGTTTCCCAAGGGACAGGCTCCTACGAGCAGTACTTC
TRBV19	NA	NA	TRBJ1-5	CASKENYPGQNQPQHF	TGTGCCAGTAAGGAAAACTACCCAGGGCAGAATCAGCCCCAGCATTTT
TRBV4-1	NA	NA	TRBJ2-7	CASSQDWTGNYEQYF	TGCGCCAGCAGCCAAGACTGGACGGGAAACTACGAGCAGTACTTC
TRBV19	NA	NA	TRBJ1-2	CASSIDDGANYGYTF	TGTGCCAGTAGTATAGATGACGGAGCTAACTATGGCTACACCTTC
TRBV9	NA	TRBD2	TRBJ2-6	CASSARLTSGGHSGANVLTF	TGTGCCAGCAGCGCCCGCCTGACTAGCGGGGGGCACTCTGGGGCCAACGTCCTGACTTTC
TRBV30	NA	NA	TRBJ1-2	CAWSSSRSDYGYTF	TGTGCCTGGAGTTCGAGCAGGTCGGACTATGGCTACACCTTC
TRBV5-1	NA	TRBD2	TRBJ2-3	CASKGGGADTQYF	TGCGCCAGCAAGGGCGGGGGGGCAGATACGCAGTATTTT
TRBV5-1	NA	NA	TRBJ1-1	CASSLEGIEAFF	TGCGCCAGCAGCTTGGAGGGGATTGAAGCTTTCTTT
TRBV30	NA	NA	TRBJ2-7	CAWTVSGIPYEQYF	TGTGCCTGGACCGTATCGGGGATCCCCTACGAGCAGTACTTC
TRBV7-2	once	NA	TRBJ1-3	CASSPIGGTGNTIYF	TGTGCCAGCAGCCCGATAGGGGGTACTGGAAACACCATATATTTT
TRBV5-4	NA	NA	TRBJ2-2	CASSLAGSNTGELFF	TGTGCCAGCAGCTTGGCCGGTTCCAACACCGGGGAGCTGTTTTTT
TRBV4-2	NA	NA	TRBJ2-5	CASSSGEWETQYF	TGTGCCAGCAGCTCGGGAGAGTGGGAGACCCAGTACTTC
TRBV5-6	NA	TRBD1	TRBJ1-6	CASSSGTEGPLHF	TGTGCCAGCAGCTCCGGGACAGAGGGACCCCTCCACTTT
TRBV5-6	NA	TRBD2	TRBJ2-1	CASSFLAGGSYNEQFF	TGTGCCAGCAGCTTTCTAGCGGGAGGTTCCTACAATGAGCAGTTCTTC
TRBV18	NA	TRBD1	TRBJ1-1	CASSPTGRLRAFF	TGTGCCAGCTCTCCGACAGGGCGTTTACGAGCTTTCTTT
TRBV5-1	NA	TRBD1	TRBJ1-6	CASSGDSSYNSPLHF	TGCGCCAGCAGCGGGGACAGTTCCTATAATTCACCCCTCCACTTT
TRBV18	NA	NA	TRBJ2-7	CASSPSSPAYEQYF	TGTGCCAGCTCACCGTCCTCCCCGGCCTACGAGCAGTACTTC
TRBV6-1	NA	NA	TRBJ1-5	CASSENEYYSNQPQHF	TGTGCCAGCAGTGAAAACGAGTATTATAGCAATCAGCCCCAGCATTTT
TRBV7-9	NA	NA	TRBJ2-1	CASSLARDPIGDEQFF	TGTGCCAGCAGCTTAGCGCGAGATCCCATAGGGGATGAGCAGTTCTTC
TRBV6-1	NA	NA	TRBJ1-1	CASMAGIQAFF	TGTGCCAGCATGGCGGGAATTCAAGCTTTCTTT
TRBV19	NA	TRBD1	TRBJ1-1	CASSKDRDTEAFF	TGTGCCAGTAGTAAAGACAGGGACACTGAAGCTTTCTTT
TRBV5-1	NA	TRBD1	TRBJ2-4	CASSLGFFQDRAKNIQYF	TGCGCCAGCAGCTTGGGATTTTTCCAGGACAGGGCCAAAAACATTCAGTACTTC
TRBV6-4	NA	TRBD2	TRBJ2-1	CASSDLAGGRKFF	TGTGCCAGCAGTGATTTAGCGGGAGGCAGGAAGTTCTTC
TRBV6-5	NA	TRBD1	TRBJ1-2	CASTRVTGNYGYTF	TGTGCCAGCACCAGAGTGACAGGGAACTATGGCTACACCTTC
TRBV27	NA	NA	TRBJ1-1	CASGWEGPPEAFF	TGTGCCAGCGGTTGGGAGGGACCCCCTGAAGCTTTCTTT
TRBV19	once	TRBD1	TRBJ2-1	CASSTDRNNEQFF	TGTGCCAGTAGTACGGACAGGAACAATGAGCAGTTCTTC
TRBV19	NA	TRBD2	TRBJ2-7	CASSLSGSYEQYF	TGTGCCAGTAGTCTGAGCGGGAGCTACGAGCAGTACTTC
TRBV2	NA	NA	TRBJ1-1	CASRYDSSSREAFF	TGTGCCAGCAGATACGACAGCTCGAGCCGTGAAGCTTTCTTT
TRBV30	NA	NA	TRBJ1-1	CAWIQTGEAFF	TGTGCCTGGATCCAGACAGGTGAAGCTTTCTTT
TRBV5-1	NA	NA	TRBJ1-2	CASSLLLGGVGYGYTF	TGCGCCAGCAGCTTGCTACTTGGAGGGGTTGGCTATGGCTACACCTTC
TRBV28	NA	TRBD1	TRBJ2-7	CASSLSRGHLSEQYF	TGTGCCAGCAGTTTGTCGAGGGGGCATCTATCCGAGCAGTACTTC
TRBV19	NA	NA	TRBJ1-3	CASTLAHSGNTIYF	TGTGCCAGTACCTTAGCGCACTCTGGAAACACCATATATTTT
TRBV6-1	NA	NA	TRBJ2-5	CASSVLGLQETQYF	TGTGCCAGCAGTGTACTAGGACTCCAAGAGACCCAGTACTTC
TRBV15	NA	TRBD2	TRBJ2-1	CATSYRGEGSLGYEQFF	TGTGCCACCAGTTATAGAGGGGAGGGATCCTTGGGGTATGAGCAGTTCTTC
TRBV5-1	NA	NA	TRBJ1-4	CASSLALGRNEKLFF	TGCGCCAGCAGCTTGGCCCTGGGGCGGAATGAAAAACTGTTTTTT
TRBV6-5	NA	TRBD2	TRBJ2-1	CASRESGGTSEQFF	TGTGCCAGCAGAGAAAGCGGGGGTACGAGTGAGCAGTTCTTC
TRBV5-6	NA	NA	TRBJ2-5	CASSAGQKETQYF	TGTGCCAGCAGCGCCGGACAGAAAGAGACCCAGTACTTC
TRBV28	NA	TRBD1	TRBJ2-7	CASSRTTGHSYEQYF	TGTGCCAGCAGTCGAACGACAGGGCACTCCTACGAGCAGTACTTC
TRBV6-5	NA	NA	TRBJ2-1	CASSYSVSGYNEQFF	TGTGCCAGCAGTTACTCGGTTAGCGGATACAATGAGCAGTTCTTC
TRBV6-5	NA	NA	TRBJ1-6	CASSYSEGSSNSPLHF	TGTGCCAGCAGTTACTCGGAGGGCTCAAGTAATTCACCCCTCCACTTT
TRBV30	NA	NA	TRBJ1-1	CAWSGVEAEAFF	TGTGCCTGGAGTGGCGTTGAGGCTGAAGCTTTCTTT
TRBV6-5	NA	NA	TRBJ1-6	CASSPGSGAPLHF	TGTGCCAGCAGCCCAGGTTCGGGGGCACCCCTCCACTTT
TRBV5-4	few	NA	TRBJ1-1	CASSPGSPLNTEAFF	TGTGCCAGCAGCCCGGGGTCCCCGTTGAACACTGAAGCTTTCTTT
TRBV4-2	NA	TRBD2	TRBJ2-3	CASSHLAGDSQYF	TGTGCCAGCAGCCATCTAGCGGGAGATTCGCAGTATTTT
TRBV5-1	NA	TRBD1	TRBJ2-6	CASSPLRTGGTSGANVLTF	TGCGCCAGCAGCCCGCTCCGGACAGGGGGCACTTCTGGGGCCAACGTCCTGACTTTC
TRBV18	NA	TRBD2	TRBJ2-7	CASSPPNSGRSYEQYF	TGTGCCAGCTCACCACCAAATAGCGGGAGGTCTTACGAGCAGTACTTC